This T cell receptor (beta chain) was obtained from a study of CD8 T cells in Susac syndrome. Random hexamers were used to reverse transcribe the RNA input (about 0.45 to 1 ug). The amplification used immunoSEQ multiplex PCR on TCR beta CDR3; it spanned 54 Vbeta and 13 Jbeta. TCRdb reprocessed the immunoSEQ multiplex PCR reads via MiXCR and lists one record per CDR3 protein. Of under 200,000 distinct CDR3 sequences listed, roughly 95% are singletons. Blood CD8+ and CD4+ T cells underwent high-throughput TCR beta sequencing. Matched for age and sex, the controls were healthy donors. The authors negatively isolated CD8+ and CD4+ T cells and FACS-enriched TEMRA cells. The sequenced material came from CD4+ T cells from PBMCs. This clonotype originated in a human donor in good health.

The CDR3 region has the DNA TGCAGCGTTGGAGGCCGGGGGGCTGGAGAGACCCAGTACTTC. Residues: CSVGGRGAGETQYF. The chain uses TRBV29-1 and TRBJ2-5, with a possible D match to TRBD2 (7 bases). Looked up from germline, CDR1 is SQVTM and CDR2 is ANQGSEA. Trimming cost V 4 bases and J 4 bases, with 16 bases left between them. This CDR3 contains 14 residues.